This TCR beta chain appears in the sequencing data of a study of graft-versus-host responses after intestinal transplantation. The wider study: Anti-thymocyte globulin was used for induction in all recipients, who then took tacrolimus and steroids for about 3 years.

Points on this clone: Its antigen is unidentified.

This CDR3 spans 11 amino acids. Germline V gives CDR1 DFQATT, CDR2 SNEGSKA (reference sequence). With 1 base removed from V and 7 bases from J, the gap between germline ends came to 8 bases. Assay: immunoSEQ multiplex PCR; the TCRdb copy retains only in-frame clones and omits some. Of about 97,000 clones in the sample, around 90% were seen once. The sequence derives from a human donor who was the organ donor for an intestinal transplant. The rearrangement links TRBV20-1 to TRBJ2-7; D unresolved. The sample consisted of unstimulated CD8+ T cells sorted from spleen or lymph node cells, taken before transplant. CDR3 in DNA: TGCAGTGCTAGAGCCGCGTTTGAGCAGTACTTC. Protein sequence: CSARAAFEQYF.